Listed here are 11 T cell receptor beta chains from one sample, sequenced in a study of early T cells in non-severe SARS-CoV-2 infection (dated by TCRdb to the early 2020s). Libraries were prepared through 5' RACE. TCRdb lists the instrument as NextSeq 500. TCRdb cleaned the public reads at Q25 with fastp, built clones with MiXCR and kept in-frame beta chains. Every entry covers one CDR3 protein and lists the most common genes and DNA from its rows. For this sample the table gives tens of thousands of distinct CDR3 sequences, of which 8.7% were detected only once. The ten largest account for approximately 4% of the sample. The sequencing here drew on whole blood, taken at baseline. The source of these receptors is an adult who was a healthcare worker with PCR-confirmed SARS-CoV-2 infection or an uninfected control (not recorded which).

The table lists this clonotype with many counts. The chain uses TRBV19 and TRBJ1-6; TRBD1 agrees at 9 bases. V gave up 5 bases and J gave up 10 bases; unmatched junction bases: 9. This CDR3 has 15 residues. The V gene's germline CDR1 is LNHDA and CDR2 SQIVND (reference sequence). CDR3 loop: CASSFPGQGPSPLHF. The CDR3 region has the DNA TGTGCCAGTAGTTTCCCGGGACAGGGCCCATCACCCCTCCACTTT.

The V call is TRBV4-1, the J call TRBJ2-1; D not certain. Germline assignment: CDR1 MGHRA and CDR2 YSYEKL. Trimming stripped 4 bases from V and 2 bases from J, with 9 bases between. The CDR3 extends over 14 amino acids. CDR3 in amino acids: CASSPQDTYNEQFF. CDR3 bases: TGCGCCAGCAGCCCGCAGGATACCTACAATGAGCAGTTCTTC.

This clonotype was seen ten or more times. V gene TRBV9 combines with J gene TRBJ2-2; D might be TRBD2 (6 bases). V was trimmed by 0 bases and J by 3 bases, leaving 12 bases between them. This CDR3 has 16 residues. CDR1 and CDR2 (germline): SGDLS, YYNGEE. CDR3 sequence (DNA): TGTGCCAGCAGCGTAGGACCGGGAGCGGACACCGGGGAGCTGTTTTTT. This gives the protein CASSVGPGADTGELFF.

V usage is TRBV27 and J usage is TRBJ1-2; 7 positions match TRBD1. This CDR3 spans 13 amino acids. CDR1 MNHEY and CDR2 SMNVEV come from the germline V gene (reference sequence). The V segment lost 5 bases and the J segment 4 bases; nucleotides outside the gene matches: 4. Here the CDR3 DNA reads TGTGCCAGCAGTATGGGACAGACCTATGGCTACACCTTC. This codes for CASSMGQTYGYTF.

The CDR3 DNA sequence: TGTGCCAGCAGCACAGGAACGAACACCGGGGAGCTGTTTTTT. Its protein is CASSTGTNTGELFF. The rearrangement uses TRBV7-3 and TRBJ2-2, with D possibly TRBD1 on 5 matching bases. The CDR3 sequence is 14 residues long. Germline V gene sequence: CDR1 SGHTA, CDR2 FQGTGA. V was cut by 5 bases and J by 0 bases, with 7 bases left in between. Filled out from reference TRBV7-3 and TRBJ2-2, the complete variable domain reads GAGVSQTPSNKVTEKGKYVELRCDPISGHTALYWYRQSLGQGPEFLIYFQGTGAADDSGLPNDRFFAVRPEGSVSTLKIQRTERGDSAVYLCASSTGTNTGELFFGEGSRLTVL.

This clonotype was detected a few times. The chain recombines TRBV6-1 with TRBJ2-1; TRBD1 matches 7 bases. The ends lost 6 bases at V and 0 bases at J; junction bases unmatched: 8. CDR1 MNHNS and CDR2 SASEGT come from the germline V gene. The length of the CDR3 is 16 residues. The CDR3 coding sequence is TGTGCCAGCAGCCCGCCCAGGGGGAGCTCCTACAATGAGCAGTTCTTC. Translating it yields CASSPPRGSSYNEQFF.

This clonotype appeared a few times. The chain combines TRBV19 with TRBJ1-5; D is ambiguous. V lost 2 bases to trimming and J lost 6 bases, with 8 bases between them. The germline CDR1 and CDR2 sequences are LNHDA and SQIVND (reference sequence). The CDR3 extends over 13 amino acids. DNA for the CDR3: TGTGCCAGTAGTATATCAGCAGGTCAGCCCCAGCATTTT. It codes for CASSISAGQPQHF.

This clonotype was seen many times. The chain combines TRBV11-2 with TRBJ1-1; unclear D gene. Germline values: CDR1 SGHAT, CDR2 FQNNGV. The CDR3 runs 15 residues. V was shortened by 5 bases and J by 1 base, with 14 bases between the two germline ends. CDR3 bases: TGTGCCAGCAGCCCCAGTGGGTTTAAGAACACTGAAGCTTTCTTT. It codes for CASSPSGFKNTEAFF. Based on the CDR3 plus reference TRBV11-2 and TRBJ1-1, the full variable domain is EAGVAQSPRYKIIEKRQSVAFWCNPISGHATLYWYQQILGQGPKLLIQFQNNGVVDDSQLPKDRFSAERLKGVDSTLKIQPAKLEDSAVYLCASSPSGFKNTEAFFGQGTRLTVV.

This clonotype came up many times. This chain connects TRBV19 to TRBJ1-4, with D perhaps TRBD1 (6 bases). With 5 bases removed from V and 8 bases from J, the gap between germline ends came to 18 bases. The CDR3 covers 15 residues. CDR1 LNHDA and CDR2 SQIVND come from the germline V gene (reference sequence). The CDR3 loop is CASSSDRGVSEKLFF. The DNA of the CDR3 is TGTGCCAGTAGTTCCGATAGGGGGGTGAGCGAAAAACTGTTTTTT. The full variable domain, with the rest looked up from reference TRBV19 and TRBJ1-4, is DGGITQSPKYLFRKEGQNVTLSCEQNLNHDAMYWYRQDPGQGLRLIYYSQIVNDFQKGDIAEGYSVSREKKESFPLTVTSAQKNPTAFYLCASSSDRGVSEKLFFGSGTQLSVL.

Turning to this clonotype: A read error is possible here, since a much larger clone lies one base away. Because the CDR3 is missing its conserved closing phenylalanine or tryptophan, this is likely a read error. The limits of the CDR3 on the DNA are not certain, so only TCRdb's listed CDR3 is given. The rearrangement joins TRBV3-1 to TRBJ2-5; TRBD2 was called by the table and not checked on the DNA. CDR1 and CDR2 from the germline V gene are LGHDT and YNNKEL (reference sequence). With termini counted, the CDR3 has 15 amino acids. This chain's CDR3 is CASSPQTSAIGGEYI.

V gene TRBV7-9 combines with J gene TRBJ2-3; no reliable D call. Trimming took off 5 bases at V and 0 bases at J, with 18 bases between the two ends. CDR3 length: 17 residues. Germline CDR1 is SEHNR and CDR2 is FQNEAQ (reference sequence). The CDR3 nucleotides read TGTGCCAGCAGCCACCTGCTGGGGTTTTCTAGCACAGATACGCAGTATTTT. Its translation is CASSHLLGFSSTDTQYF.